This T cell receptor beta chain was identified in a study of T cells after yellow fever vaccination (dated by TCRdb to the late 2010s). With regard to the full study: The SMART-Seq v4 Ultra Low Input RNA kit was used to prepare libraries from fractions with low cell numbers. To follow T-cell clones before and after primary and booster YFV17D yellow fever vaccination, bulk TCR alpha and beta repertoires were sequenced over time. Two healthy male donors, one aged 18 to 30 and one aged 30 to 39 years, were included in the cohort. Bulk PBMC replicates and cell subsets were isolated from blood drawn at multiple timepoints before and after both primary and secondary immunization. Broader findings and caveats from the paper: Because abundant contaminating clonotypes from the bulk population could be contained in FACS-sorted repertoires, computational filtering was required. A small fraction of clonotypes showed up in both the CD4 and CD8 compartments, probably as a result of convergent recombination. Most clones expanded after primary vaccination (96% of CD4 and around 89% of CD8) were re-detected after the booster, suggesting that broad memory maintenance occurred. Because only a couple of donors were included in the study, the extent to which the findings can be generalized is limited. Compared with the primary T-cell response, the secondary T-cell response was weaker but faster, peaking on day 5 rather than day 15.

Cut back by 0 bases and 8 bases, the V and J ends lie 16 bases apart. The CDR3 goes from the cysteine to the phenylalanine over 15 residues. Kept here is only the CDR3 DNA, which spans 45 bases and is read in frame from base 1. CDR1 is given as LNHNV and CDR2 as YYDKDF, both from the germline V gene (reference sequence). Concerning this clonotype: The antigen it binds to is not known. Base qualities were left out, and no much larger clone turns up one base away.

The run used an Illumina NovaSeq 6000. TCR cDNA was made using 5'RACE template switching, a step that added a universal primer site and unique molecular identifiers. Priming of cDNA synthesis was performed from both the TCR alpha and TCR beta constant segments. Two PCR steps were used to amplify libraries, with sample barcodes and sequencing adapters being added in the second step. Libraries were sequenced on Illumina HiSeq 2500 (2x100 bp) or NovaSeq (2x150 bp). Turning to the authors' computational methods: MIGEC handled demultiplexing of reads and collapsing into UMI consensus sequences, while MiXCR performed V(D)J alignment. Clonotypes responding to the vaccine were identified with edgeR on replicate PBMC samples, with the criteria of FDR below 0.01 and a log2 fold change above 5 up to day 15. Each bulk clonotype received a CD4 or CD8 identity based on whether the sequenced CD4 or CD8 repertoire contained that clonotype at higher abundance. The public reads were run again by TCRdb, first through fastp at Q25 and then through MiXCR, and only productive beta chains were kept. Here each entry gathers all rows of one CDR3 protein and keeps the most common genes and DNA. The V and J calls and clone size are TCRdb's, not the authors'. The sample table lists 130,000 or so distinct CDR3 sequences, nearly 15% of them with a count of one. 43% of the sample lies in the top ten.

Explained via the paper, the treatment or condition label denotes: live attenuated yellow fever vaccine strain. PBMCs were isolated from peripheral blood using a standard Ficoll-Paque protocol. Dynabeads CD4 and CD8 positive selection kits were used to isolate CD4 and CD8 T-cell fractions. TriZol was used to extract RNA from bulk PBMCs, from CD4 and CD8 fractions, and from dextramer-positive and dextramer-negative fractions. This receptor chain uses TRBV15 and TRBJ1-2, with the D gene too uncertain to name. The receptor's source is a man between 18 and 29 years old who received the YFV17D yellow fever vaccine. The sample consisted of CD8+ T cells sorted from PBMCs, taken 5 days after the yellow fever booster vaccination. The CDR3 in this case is CATSRDYGDIGGYTF. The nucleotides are TGTGCCACCAGCAGAGATTATGGGGATATTGGAGGCTACACCTTC.